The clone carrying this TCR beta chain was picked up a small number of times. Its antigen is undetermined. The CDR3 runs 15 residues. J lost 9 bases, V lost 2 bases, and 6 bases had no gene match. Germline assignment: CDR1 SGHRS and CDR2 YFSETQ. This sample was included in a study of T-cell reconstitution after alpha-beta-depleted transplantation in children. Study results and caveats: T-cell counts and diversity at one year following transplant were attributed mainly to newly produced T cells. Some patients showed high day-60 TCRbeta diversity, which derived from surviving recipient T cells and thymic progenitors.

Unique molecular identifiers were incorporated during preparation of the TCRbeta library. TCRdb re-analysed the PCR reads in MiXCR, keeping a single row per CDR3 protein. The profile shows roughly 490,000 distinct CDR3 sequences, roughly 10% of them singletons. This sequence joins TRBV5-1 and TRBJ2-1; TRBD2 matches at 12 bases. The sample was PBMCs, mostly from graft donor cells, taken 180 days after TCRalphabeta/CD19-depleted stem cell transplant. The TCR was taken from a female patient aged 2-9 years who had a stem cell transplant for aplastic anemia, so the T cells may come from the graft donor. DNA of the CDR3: TGCGCCAGCAGCTTTCTAGCGGGAGGGCCGCTTGAGCAGTTCTTC. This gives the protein CASSFLAGGPLEQFF. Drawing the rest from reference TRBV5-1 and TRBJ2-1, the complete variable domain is KAGVTQTPRYLIKTRGQQVTLSCSPISGHRSVSWYQQTPGQGLQFLFEYFSETQRNKGNFPGRFSGRQFSNSRSEMNVSTLELGDSALYLCASSFLAGGPLEQFFGPGTRLTVL.